The 32 T cell receptor beta chains below come from one sample, sequenced in a study of shared clonotypes between healthy human individuals. Sequencing used immunoSEQ multiplex PCR; TCRdb keeps in-frame clones, though not all of them. The table has around 500,000 clones, around 79% seen once. Sequenced material: PBMCs. The receptor set was obtained from a woman in her thirties or forties in good health. Some clones in this sample may be carry-over from other donors' samples.

The chain recombines TRBV19 with TRBJ1-1; D may be TRBD1 (5 bases). The V gene's germline CDR1 is LNHDA and CDR2 SQIVND (reference sequence). The CDR3 contains 13 residues. Trimming stripped 4 bases from V and 11 bases from J, with 17 bases between. The DNA for the CDR3 is TGTGCCAGTAGTACCAGGGCCCGGGAAAGGGCTTTCTTT. Protein sequence: CASSTRARERAFF.

This clone was observed a single time. This sample includes further DNA sequences coding for the same CDR3. V gene TRBV27 combines with J gene TRBJ1-1; D is uncertain. The CDR3 length is 15 residues. Per the germline V gene, CDR1 is MNHEY and CDR2 is SMNVEV (reference sequence). Trimming removed 2 bases at V and 3 bases at J, with 13 bases between. The CDR3 reads CASSLRSRGDTEAFF. Here the CDR3 DNA reads TGTGCCAGCAGTTTACGATCCCGAGGAGACACTGAAGCTTTCTTT.

The chain recombines TRBV30 with TRBJ1-3; TRBD1 matches 12 bases. CDR3 length: 14 amino acids. Germline V lookup: CDR1 GTSNPN, CDR2 SVGIG (reference sequence). V was pared by 6 bases and J by 7 bases, with 7 bases of the junction left unmatched. This CDR3 reads CACGRDRGLNTIYF. The CDR3 nucleotides are TGTGCCTGTGGCCGGGACAGGGGGCTGAACACCATATATTTT. Using reference TRBV30 and TRBJ1-3 for the parts outside the CDR3, the full variable domain is SQTIHQWPATLVQPVGSPLSLECTVEGTSNPNLYWYRQAAGRGLQLLFYSVGIGQISSEVPQNLSASRPQDRQFILSSKKLLLSDSGFYLCACGRDRGLNTIYFGEGSWLTVV.

This chain uses TRBV11-2 with TRBJ2-2; 7 bases are a match to TRBD2. The CDR3 is 16 amino acids. The V and J ends lost 0 bases and 6 bases, in that order; junction bases with no gene match: 7. CDR1 SGHAT and CDR2 FQNNGV come from the germline V gene. The chain's CDR3 is CASSLDYREAAGELFF. In DNA form, the CDR3 reads TGTGCCAGCAGCTTAGATTACCGGGAGGCGGCCGGGGAGCTGTTTTTT.

V is TRBV27 and J is TRBJ2-5; a possible D gene is TRBD2 (5 bases). Germline CDR1 is MNHEY and CDR2 is SMNVEV (reference sequence). CDR3 length: 14 amino acids. V was clipped by 7 bases and J by 5 bases, with 17 bases between them. CDR3 nucleotides: TGTGCCAGCACCTCGTCGACTCGGGGTGAGACCCAGTACTTC. It specifies CASTSSTRGETQYF.

The rearrangement links TRBV5-1 to TRBJ1-4; D possibly corresponds to TRBD1 (5 bases). Germline CDR1 reads SGHRS; CDR2 reads YFSETQ. The V end was cut by 1 base, the J end by 4 bases, with 11 bases between. The CDR3 totals 15 residues. CDR3 coding DNA: TGCGCCAGCAGCTTGCTAGGGGTGGGTAATGAAAAACTGTTTTTT. Translating gives CASSLLGVGNEKLFF.

This chain uses TRBV7-6 with TRBJ2-5; 7 bases are a match to TRBD2. V gave up 1 base and J gave up 9 bases; unmatched junction bases: 14. The CDR3 consists of 16 residues. Germline CDR1 reads SGHVS; CDR2 reads FNYEAQ. The CDR3 is CASSLEGREFPAAQYF. Here the CDR3 DNA reads TGTGCCAGCAGCTTAGAGGGGCGGGAGTTCCCTGCGGCCCAGTACTTC.

This chain connects TRBV27 to TRBJ2-5, with TRBD1 matching 7 bases. From germline, CDR1 is MNHEY and CDR2 SMNVEV (reference sequence). The CDR3 sequence is 13 residues long. Unmatched junction bases numbered 10, after V lost 8 bases and J lost 7 bases. The CDR3 sequence is CASPQRGPGTQYF. The CDR3 nucleotides are TGTGCCAGCCCCCAAAGGGGGCCGGGGACCCAGTACTTC.

The table lists this clone with many counts. The V gene is TRBV6-1, the J gene TRBJ2-2; D possibly matches TRBD1 or TRBD2 (5 bases each). The germline V gene encodes CDR1 MNHNS and CDR2 SASEGT. V was shortened by 6 bases and J by 3 bases, with 11 bases between the two germline ends. CDR3 length equals 14 residues. The CDR3 protein is CASRSGTDTGELFF. The CDR3 region has the DNA TGTGCCAGCAGGTCAGGGACGGACACCGGGGAGCTGTTTTTT.

V and J are TRBV28 and TRBJ1-5; D possibly corresponds to TRBD1 (6 bases). This CDR3 spans 14 amino acids. Trimming took 6 bases from V and 3 from J, leaving 12 bases between them. Germline V gene lookup returns CDR1 MDHEN and CDR2 SYDVKM. The CDR3 sequence is CASRLQGPNQPQHF. CDR3 bases: TGTGCCAGCAGGCTACAGGGCCCCAATCAGCCCCAGCATTTT.

In the case of this clone: Given a far larger clone just one base away, this is likely a sequencing read error. The chain has TRBV30 and TRBJ2-2; D gene unclear. The V end was cut by 5 bases, the J end by 3 bases, with 7 bases between. In germline, CDR1 is GTSNPN, CDR2 SVGIG (reference sequence). The CDR3 covers 12 residues. The CDR3 loop reads CAWPWDTGELFF. The CDR3 DNA follows: TGTGCCTGGCCGTGGGACACCGGGGAGCTGTTTTTT.

This rearrangement joins TRBV5-1 to TRBJ1-1; maybe TRBD1 (5 bases). This CDR3 is 16 amino acids long. The germline gives CDR1 SGHRS, CDR2 YFSETQ. Deletions cut 0 bases from V and 5 bases from J, with 17 bases between. The CDR3 nucleotides read TGCGCCAGCAGCTTGGCCGACGGGGGTCCATGGACTGAAGCTTTCTTT. Translated: CASSLADGGPWTEAFF.

The chain is built from TRBV7-9 and TRBJ2-1, with TRBD1 matching over 7 bases. Germline lookup yields CDR1 SEHNR and CDR2 FQNEAQ (reference sequence). After removal of 5 bases from V and 4 bases from J, the junction contained 8 bases not matched to a gene. The CDR3 is 15 residues long. The DNA of the CDR3 is TGTGCCAGCAGCCCCCCTAGGGGGCTTTACAATGAGCAGTTCTTC. It codes for CASSPPRGLYNEQFF.

This clone was recorded a few times. This rearrangement joins TRBV19 to TRBJ1-1, with 8 positions matching TRBD1. This CDR3 is 14 amino acids long. Trimming took 6 bases from V and 4 from J; bases not matched to a gene: 7. Germline CDR1 is LNHDA and CDR2 is SQIVND (reference sequence). CDR3 loop: CASRVRDRRTEAFF. CDR3 sequence (DNA): TGTGCCAGTAGGGTCCGGGACAGGCGCACTGAAGCTTTCTTT.

This rearrangement joins TRBV18 to TRBJ2-1, with no clear D. This CDR3 is built from 14 residues. Looked up from germline, CDR1 is KGHSH and CDR2 is LQKENI. V lost 4 bases and J 4 bases, leaving 11 bases between the germline ends. The CDR3 DNA is TGTGCCAGCTCACTCAGTAGTGGGTACAATGAGCAGTTCTTC. It is translated as CASSLSSGYNEQFF.

This clone was recorded a few times. The gene calls are TRBV5-1 and TRBJ2-2, with D uncertain. V was shortened by 2 bases and J by 4 bases, with 6 bases between the two germline ends. The CDR3 runs 13 residues. Germline-derived CDR1 and CDR2 are SGHRS and YFSETQ. CDR3 amino acids: CASSFWSTGELFF. CDR3 sequence (DNA): TGCGCCAGCAGCTTTTGGAGCACCGGGGAGCTGTTTTTT.

The V and J genes are TRBV2 and TRBJ2-5; 7 bases are a match to TRBD1. CDR1 and CDR2 (germline): SNHLY, FYNNEI. J lost 5 bases, V lost 6 bases, and 6 bases had no gene match. The CDR3 runs to 13 residues. Here the CDR3 reads CASRRGRGETQYF. Here the CDR3 DNA reads TGTGCCAGCAGGAGGGGGCGCGGGGAGACCCAGTACTTC.

V gene TRBV20-1 combines with J gene TRBJ1-2, with unresolved D. Germline CDR1 and CDR2: DFQATT and SNEGSKA (reference sequence). This CDR3 contains 11 residues. The CDR3 bases are TGCAGCTCCCTACTGCCCTATGGCTACACCTTC. Its protein is CSSLLPYGYTF.

This clone was detected only a few times. This chain connects TRBV30 to TRBJ2-7, with D uncertain. Per germline, CDR1 GTSNPN and CDR2 SVGIG (reference sequence). The CDR3 covers 13 residues. Trimming shortened V by 4 bases and J by 2 bases, and 12 bases separated the two germline ends. The CDR3 sequence is CAWTVGFAYEQYF. The CDR3, as DNA: TGTGCCTGGACGGTTGGTTTCGCCTACGAGCAGTACTTC.

The V and J genes are TRBV28 and TRBJ1-4; D unclear. V lost 5 bases and J lost 14, with 15 bases in between. The CDR3 is 12 residues long. Germline CDR1 is MDHEN and CDR2 is SYDVKM. DNA for the CDR3: TGTGCCAGCAGTAACTATGTAGTGGCTCTGTTTTTT. Translation gives CASSNYVVALFF.

The chain combines TRBV6-5 with TRBJ2-1; TRBD2 agrees at 10 bases. CDR1 is MNHEY and CDR2 is SVGAGI in the germline V gene. With 10 bases clipped from V and 2 bases from J, the junction kept 2 bases outside the gene matches. CDR3 length: 13 residues. In nucleotides, the CDR3 is TGTGCCACCGGACTAGCGGCCTACAATGAGCAGTTCTTC. The encoded protein is CATGLAAYNEQFF.

This clone was counted a single time. The V gene is TRBV7-6, the J gene TRBJ2-7, with 8 bases that match TRBD1. Germline assignment: CDR1 SGHVS and CDR2 FNYEAQ. The CDR3 has 14 residues. Trimming cost V 2 bases and J 4 bases; bases outside gene matches: 4. DNA for the CDR3: TGTGCCAGCAGCTTAAGTCAGGGGGCTTACGAGCAGTACTTC. Its translation: CASSLSQGAYEQYF.

The V and J genes are TRBV28 and TRBJ1-1; D is unresolved. The V end lost 4 bases, the J end lost 7 bases, and 13 bases lay between the germline ends. This CDR3 has 13 residues. Germline-derived CDR1 and CDR2 are MDHEN and SYDVKM. CDR3 residues: CASSSRPGVEAFF. The CDR3 coding sequence is TGTGCCAGCAGTTCCCGCCCTGGGGTTGAAGCTTTCTTT.

This clone has a single count. The rearrangement uses TRBV7-9 and TRBJ2-1; D is perhaps TRBD2 (6 bases). The V gene's germline CDR1 is SEHNR and CDR2 FQNEAQ (reference sequence). This CDR3 is 17 amino acids long. Between the trimmed V and J ends, which lost 5 bases and 0 bases, there was a span of 17 bases. The CDR3 sequence is CASSIGTGESSYNEQFF. In nucleotides, the CDR3 is TGTGCCAGCAGCATAGGGACGGGGGAGAGCTCCTACAATGAGCAGTTCTTC.

Comment on this clone: Other DNA sequences in this specimen translate into the identical CDR3. The V call is TRBV9, the J call TRBJ2-5; no definite D call. Germline values: CDR1 SGDLS, CDR2 YYNGEE. The CDR3 contains 14 residues. Between the trimmed V and J ends, which lost 0 bases and 1 base, there was a span of 7 bases. Here the CDR3 reads CASSVDRTQETQYF. The CDR3 DNA reads as TGTGCCAGCAGCGTAGATCGGACCCAAGAGACCCAGTACTTC.

The rearrangement joins TRBV7-8 to TRBJ2-1; TRBD2 matches 16 bases. In germline, CDR1 is SGHVS, CDR2 FQNEAQ. The CDR3 loop spans 18 amino acids. The trim removed 1 base at V and 10 bases at J, leaving 10 bases unmatched. CDR3: CASSLGPGTSGRAREQFF. The CDR3 region has the DNA TGTGCCAGCAGCTTAGGCCCCGGGACTAGCGGGAGGGCCCGAGAGCAGTTCTTC.

The CDR3, as DNA: TGTGCCACCCTAGGAGAATACGAGCAGTACTTC. This codes for CATLGEYEQYF. V usage is TRBV28 and J usage is TRBJ2-7; no clear D. The V end lost 10 bases, the J end lost 4 bases, and 11 bases lay between the germline ends. This CDR3 has 11 residues. The V gene's germline CDR1 is MDHEN and CDR2 SYDVKM.

The chain has TRBV28 and TRBJ1-5, with 8 bases identical to TRBD1. The CDR3 is 15 residues long. J gave up 4 bases and V 5 bases, and 7 bases lay outside the gene matches. CDR1 is MDHEN, CDR2 SYDVKM, per germline. CDR3 residues: CASSLPGGQNQPQHF. The DNA of the CDR3 is TGTGCCAGCAGTCTCCCAGGGGGCCAGAATCAGCCCCAGCATTTT.

This sequence joins TRBV19 and TRBJ2-3; TRBD1 aligns across 9 bases. In germline, CDR1 is LNHDA, CDR2 SQIVND (reference sequence). Trimming removed 5 bases from V and 1 base from J; junction bases left unmatched: 4. There are 15 residues in the CDR3. The CDR3 DNA reads TGTGCCAGTAGTTTACAGGGGGCCGGCACAGATACGCAGTATTTT. This gives the protein CASSLQGAGTDTQYF. Variable domain in full (rest from reference TRBV19 and TRBJ2-3): DGGITQSPKYLFRKEGQNVTLSCEQNLNHDAMYWYRQDPGQGLRLIYYSQIVNDFQKGDIAEGYSVSREKKESFPLTVTSAQKNPTAFYLCASSLQGAGTDTQYFGPGTRLTVL.

The rearrangement links TRBV9 to TRBJ1-1; D might be TRBD1 (5 bases). Trimming cost V 0 bases and J 6 bases, with 12 bases left between them. There are 14 residues in the CDR3. In germline, CDR1 is SGDLS, CDR2 YYNGEE. The CDR3 DNA is TGTGCCAGCAGCGTAGCAGGGAGTAGGTCTGAAGCTTTCTTT. Its protein is CASSVAGSRSEAFF.

This chain joins TRBV28 and TRBJ1-2; the match to TRBD1 covers 8 bases. The V gene end was trimmed by 5 bases and the J gene end by 7 bases; junction bases not matched to a gene: 6. Germline-derived CDR1 and CDR2 are MDHEN and SYDVKM. This CDR3 is 13 amino acids long. CDR3 coding DNA: TGTGCCAGCAGTACAACAGGGGGAGGTGGCTACACCTTC. Translating gives CASSTTGGGGYTF.

This chain links TRBV5-1 with TRBJ2-6, with 8 positions matching TRBD1. Trimming at V came to 1 base and at J to 3 bases, leaving 3 bases not matched to a gene. Germline loops: CDR1 SGHRS, CDR2 YFSETQ. The CDR3 runs 16 residues. In DNA, the CDR3 is TGCGCCAGCAGCTTGCAGGGGGCCCATGGGGCCAACGTCCTGACTTTC. Its protein is CASSLQGAHGANVLTF. Looking up the rest from reference TRBV5-1 and TRBJ2-6 gives the full variable domain: KAGVTQTPRYLIKTRGQQVTLSCSPISGHRSVSWYQQTPGQGLQFLFEYFSETQRNKGNFPGRFSGRQFSNSRSEMNVSTLELGDSALYLCASSLQGAHGANVLTFGAGSRLTVL.